This TCR beta chain was identified during a study of blood T cell repertoires in COVID-19. The wider study: COVID-19 samples, acute and convalescent, were from the United States, Italy and Spain. In each case, the material was cDNA or gDNA derived from T cells, B-cell-depleted T cells, or PBMCs.

This clone came up a few times. Methods used by the authors: Amplification from reference gene primers served as the basis for estimated nucleated cell counts. Here immunoSEQ multiplex PCR was the method, and the copy in TCRdb shows in-frame clones only, minus some. Clone size and V and J calls were adopted from that table, with D and trimming inferred from the DNA. The sample records approximately 170,000 clones, approximately 90% being singletons. V lost 5 bases and J lost 1, with 14 bases in between. Germline CDR1 LNHNV, CDR2 YYDKDF (reference sequence). The CDR3 contains 16 residues. The genes are TRBV15 and TRBJ2-2; possible D gene TRBD1, 6 bases. Sequencing used peripheral blood. The origin of this receptor is a man in his fifties who had recovered from COVID-19. For the CDR3, the DNA is TGTGCCACCAGCGATGAAGACAGGAGGAACACCGGGGAGCTGTTTTTT. The encoded protein is CATSDEDRRNTGELFF.